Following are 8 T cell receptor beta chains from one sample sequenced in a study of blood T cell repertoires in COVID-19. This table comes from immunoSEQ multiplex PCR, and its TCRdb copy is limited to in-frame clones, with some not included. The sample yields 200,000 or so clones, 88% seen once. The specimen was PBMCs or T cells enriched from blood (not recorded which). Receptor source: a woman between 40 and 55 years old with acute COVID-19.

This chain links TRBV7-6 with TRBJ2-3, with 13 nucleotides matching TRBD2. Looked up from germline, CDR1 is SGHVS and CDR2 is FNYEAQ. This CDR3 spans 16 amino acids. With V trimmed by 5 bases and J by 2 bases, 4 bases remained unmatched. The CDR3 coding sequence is TGTGCCAGCAGCCCACTAGCGGGAGGGTTCACAGATACGCAGTATTTT. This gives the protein CASSPLAGGFTDTQYF.

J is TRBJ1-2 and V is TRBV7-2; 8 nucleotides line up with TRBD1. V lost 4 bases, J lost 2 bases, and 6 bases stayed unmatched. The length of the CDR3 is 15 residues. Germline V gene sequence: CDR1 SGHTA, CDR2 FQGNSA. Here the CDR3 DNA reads TGTGCCAGCAGCTCCAGGGGGCTTGGGAACTATGGCTACACCTTC. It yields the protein CASSSRGLGNYGYTF.

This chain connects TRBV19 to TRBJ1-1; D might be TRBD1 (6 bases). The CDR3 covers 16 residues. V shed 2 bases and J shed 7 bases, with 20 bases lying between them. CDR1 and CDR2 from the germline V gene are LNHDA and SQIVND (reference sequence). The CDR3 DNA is TGTGCCAGTAGTATATCACAGGGAAGTCCGAAAAATGAAGCTTTCTTT. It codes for CASSISQGSPKNEAFF. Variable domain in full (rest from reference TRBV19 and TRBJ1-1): DGGITQSPKYLFRKEGQNVTLSCEQNLNHDAMYWYRQDPGQGLRLIYYSQIVNDFQKGDIAEGYSVSREKKESFPLTVTSAQKNPTAFYLCASSISQGSPKNEAFFGQGTRLTVV.

The CDR3 nucleotides read TGTGCCAGCAGTGAATCCATTTGGCAGTACGTC. This sequence encodes CASSESIWQYV. The chain carries TRBV6-1 and TRBJ2-7, with D uncertain. This CDR3 has 11 residues. V dropped 2 bases and J dropped 9 bases, with 8 bases sitting between them. Germline values: CDR1 MNHNS, CDR2 SASEGT.

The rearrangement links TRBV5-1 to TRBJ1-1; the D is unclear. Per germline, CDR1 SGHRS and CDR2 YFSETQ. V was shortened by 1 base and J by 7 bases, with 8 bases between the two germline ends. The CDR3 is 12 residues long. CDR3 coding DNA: TGCGCCAGCAGCTTGCCGAGTTTTGAAGCTTTCTTT. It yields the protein CASSLPSFEAFF. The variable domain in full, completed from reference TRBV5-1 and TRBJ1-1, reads KAGVTQTPRYLIKTRGQQVTLSCSPISGHRSVSWYQQTPGQGLQFLFEYFSETQRNKGNFPGRFSGRQFSNSRSEMNVSTLELGDSALYLCASSLPSFEAFFGQGTRLTVV.

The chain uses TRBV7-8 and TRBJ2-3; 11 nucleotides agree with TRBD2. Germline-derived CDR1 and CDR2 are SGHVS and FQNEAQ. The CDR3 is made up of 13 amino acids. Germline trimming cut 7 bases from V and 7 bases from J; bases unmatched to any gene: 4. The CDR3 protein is CASNLAGGNTQYF. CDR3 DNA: TGTGCCAGCAACCTAGCGGGAGGAAATACGCAGTATTTT. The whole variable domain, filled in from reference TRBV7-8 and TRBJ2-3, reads GAGVSQSPRYKVAKRGQDVALRCDPISGHVSLFWYQQALGQGPEFLTYFQNEAQLDKSGLPSDRFFAERPEGSVSTLKIQRTQQEDSAVYLCASNLAGGNTQYFGPGTRLTVL.

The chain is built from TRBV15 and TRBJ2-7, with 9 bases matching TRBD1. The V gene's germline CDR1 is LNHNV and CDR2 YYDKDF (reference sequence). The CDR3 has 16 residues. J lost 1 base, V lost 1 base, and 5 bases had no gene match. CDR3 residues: CATSRVATGGSYEQYF. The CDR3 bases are TGTGCCACCAGCAGAGTAGCGACAGGGGGATCCTACGAGCAGTACTTC.

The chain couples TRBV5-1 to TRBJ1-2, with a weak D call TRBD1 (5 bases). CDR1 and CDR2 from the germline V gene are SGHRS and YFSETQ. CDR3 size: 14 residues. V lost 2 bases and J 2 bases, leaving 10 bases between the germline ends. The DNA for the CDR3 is TGCGCCAGCAGCTTCAATCAGGGAAACTATGGCTACACCTTC. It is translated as CASSFNQGNYGYTF.